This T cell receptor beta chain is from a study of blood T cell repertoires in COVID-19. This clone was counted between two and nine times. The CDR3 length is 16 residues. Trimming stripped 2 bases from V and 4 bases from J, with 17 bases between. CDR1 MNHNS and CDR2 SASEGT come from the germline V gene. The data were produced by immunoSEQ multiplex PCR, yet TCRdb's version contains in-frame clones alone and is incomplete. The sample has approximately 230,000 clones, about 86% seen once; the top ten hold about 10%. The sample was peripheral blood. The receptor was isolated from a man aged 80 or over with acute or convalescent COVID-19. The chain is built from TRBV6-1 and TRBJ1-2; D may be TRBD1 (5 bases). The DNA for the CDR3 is TGTGCCAGCAGTGAACTCATCCCGGGGGGAGCCTATGGCTACACCTTC. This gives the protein CASSELIPGGAYGYTF.